This T cell receptor (beta chain) came from a study of CD8+ T cells in alopecia areata. Stated treatment: oral pan-JAK inhibitor, 5-10 mg twice daily. Concerning this clone: Its antigen is undetermined.

Study conclusions and caveats: Alopecia totalis/universalis scalp especially showed more expanded CD8+ clones than normal scalp.

The V and J ends lost 10 bases and 5 bases respectively, with 14 bases between them. The CDR3 has 12 residues. Germline V gene data show CDR1 as MDHEN and CDR2 as SYDVKM. Extraction of RNA preceded its reverse transcription into cDNA, which served as the sequencing template. TCRdb keeps only in-frame clones here, not all; method: immunoSEQ multiplex PCR. The sample lists over 150,000 clones; about 60% were seen once. The sequenced sample was CD4+ T cells sorted from blood, obtained at week 4, from a patient treated with tofacitinib. The source is a human donor with alopecia areata. The rearrangement joins TRBV28 to TRBJ1-1; unclear D gene. The DNA of the CDR3 is TGTGCCACCACCCCTGTGGGGACTGAAGCTTTCTTT. Protein: CATTPVGTEAFF.